This record covers a single TCR beta chain. Clones were read by immunoSEQ multiplex PCR, and TCRdb kept only the in-frame ones, dropping some. Here the sample spans some 150,000 clones, more than 85% being singletons. The sample comes from a study of control samples from healthy donors and cancer patients. The germline CDR1 and CDR2 sequences are GTSNPN and SVGIG (reference sequence). This CDR3 region has 13 residues. The junction had 3 bases not matched to a gene; V was cut back by 3 bases and J by 3 bases. This receptor was obtained from a man between 45 and 60 years old in good health. Sequenced: blood. V usage is TRBV30 and J usage is TRBJ1-2; 8 bases fit TRBD1. CDR3 region: CAWSDRGDYGYTF. In nucleotides, the CDR3 is TGTGCCTGGAGCGACAGGGGTGACTATGGCTACACCTTC.